This TCR beta chain was observed in a study of blood T cell repertoires in COVID-19. Original data processing: Nucleated cell counts were estimated from reference gene primer amplification. TCRdb keeps only in-frame clones here, not all; method: immunoSEQ multiplex PCR. That table furnishes V, J and clone size, whereas the DNA furnished D and trimming. The table lists approximately 230,000 clones, around 82% of them singletons. Germline CDR1 and CDR2: SGHRS and YFSETQ. The CDR3 sequence is 15 residues long. The ends lost 3 bases at V and 5 bases at J; junction bases unmatched: 7. This chain links TRBV5-1 with TRBJ1-1; TRBD1 matches at 10 bases. The source of this sequence is a woman older than 75 with active or convalescent COVID-19. The sample comprised peripheral blood. DNA for the CDR3: TGCGCCAGCAGCTGGACAGGGGGGCTTGGGACTGAAGCTTTCTTT. Protein product: CASSWTGGLGTEAFF. The whole variable domain, remainder taken from reference TRBV5-1 and TRBJ1-1, is KAGVTQTPRYLIKTRGQQVTLSCSPISGHRSVSWYQQTPGQGLQFLFEYFSETQRNKGNFPGRFSGRQFSNSRSEMNVSTLELGDSALYLCASSWTGGLGTEAFFGQGTRLTVV.